The TCR beta chain described here comes from a study of regulatory T cells in long-lasting Graves disease. V was pared by 3 bases and J by 0 bases, with 12 bases between. CDR1 and CDR2 from the germline V gene are SGHRS and YFSETQ. This CDR3 spans 16 amino acids. Time point defined: persistent/refractory GD, antithyroid drugs over 5 years with positive TRAb. There was RNA extracted from PBMCs, and the TCR library was made from it. Diagnoses of Graves' disease were made by American Thyroid Association guidelines. Patients hailed from an endocrinology department in Xi'an, China. Library construction for TCR beta used iRepertoire HTBI primers and Arm-PCR of CDR3 regions. Each CDR3 protein gets one entry after TCRdb re-called the multiplex PCR reads with MiXCR. The data hold about 470,000 distinct CDR3 sequences, with under 25% observed a single time. About this clonotype: Antigen unknown.

Findings and limits, study-wide: Small sample size may have lowered accuracy. Persistent patients shared about 2,800 public clonotypes among themselves. Newly diagnosed patients shared fewer, at around 970.

The clonotype was recovered from a female donor with Graves disease. V gene TRBV5-1 combines with J gene TRBJ2-2; perhaps TRBD1 as D (5 bases). The sequenced sample was peripheral blood mononuclear cells (PBMCs), obtained when the disease was refractory, from a patient treated with antithyroid drugs. The CDR3 coding sequence is TGCGCCAGCAGCTACGATGGACACCCGAACACCGGGGAGCTGTTTTTT. This encodes CASSYDGHPNTGELFF.